The entry that follows covers one TCR beta chain sequence. The sample originates from a study of CD8 T cells in Susac syndrome. An amount of RNA that ranged from roughly 0.5 to 1 ug was reverse transcribed with random hexamers. The immunoSEQ assay covered 54 Vbeta and 13 Jbeta segments for CDR3. TCRdb reprocessed the immunoSEQ multiplex PCR reads via MiXCR and lists one record per CDR3 protein. The table has about 400,000 distinct CDR3 sequences, more than 80% seen once. Negative isolation was used for CD8+ and CD4+ T cells, and FACS enrichment was applied to TEMRA cells. Looked up from germline, CDR1 is MNHNS and CDR2 is SASEGT. V was clipped by 7 bases and J by 7 bases, with 13 bases between them. CDR3 length equals 12 residues.

V is TRBV6-1 and J is TRBJ1-1; D is unclear. The sequenced sample was CD8+ T cells from PBMCs. This TCR came from a human donor with multiple sclerosis. As DNA, the CDR3 is TGTGCCAGCAAATGGGAGACTAATGAAGCTTTCTTT. It yields the protein CASKWETNEAFF.